This T cell receptor beta chain was captured in a study of OX40 agonist ivuxolimab in advanced cancers. Broader study findings: Nonresponders included some who also had low normalized T-cell clonal expansion.

About this clone: Its antigen is not known.

Any history of autoimmune disease or systemic immunosuppression disqualified patients. The data were produced by immunoSEQ multiplex PCR, yet TCRdb's version contains in-frame clones alone and is incomplete. The table records tens of thousands of clones, around four fifths of them present only once. The V end lost 0 bases, the J end lost 8 bases, and 13 bases lay between the germline ends. Germline lookup yields CDR1 GTSNPN and CDR2 SVGIG (reference sequence). This CDR3 region has 14 residues. The chain employs TRBV30 and TRBJ1-4; a possible D gene is TRBD1 (6 bases). The clonotype was recovered from an adult with an advanced solid tumor such as melanoma, head and neck, liver or kidney cancer. The specimen was CD4+ or CD8+ T cells sorted from blood, collected in a trial of the OX40 agonist ivuxolimab. This CDR3 reads CAWSVGAGDEKLFF. The DNA for the CDR3 is TGTGCCTGGAGTGTGGGGGCGGGGGACGAAAAACTGTTTTTT.